This is a list of T cell receptor beta chains from one sample in a study of PD-1 blockade in classical Hodgkin lymphoma. Clones were sequenced by immunoSEQ multiplex PCR, and TCRdb holds only the in-frame ones, with some missing. The sample lists fewer than 20,000 clones, approximately 92% occurring once. The sequencing sample was made of peripheral blood mononuclear cells (PBMCs). These receptors originate from a human donor with classical Hodgkin lymphoma. Each CDR3 is given with its conserved first and last residue. The D gene is left open where the match is weak. Clone size appears in some rows only: once, few, many, or a class for an expanded clone.

CDR3 protein | CDR3 DNA | J gene | clone size | D gene | V gene
CASSPRVPGGEQYF | TGTGCCAGCAGCCCACGGGTCCCCGGAGGCGAGCAGTACTTC | TRBJ2-7 | - | - | TRBV6-5
CASSGGPGRREEKLFF | TGTGCCAGCAGCGGAGGACCGGGACGGCGGGAGGAAAAACTGTTTTTT | TRBJ1-4 | - | - | TRBV9
CSVGRDSSGANALTF | TGCAGCGTTGGTAGGGACAGCTCTGGGGCCAACGCCCTGACTTTC | TRBJ2-6 | - | TRBD1 | TRBV29-1
CAGGREVGQPQHF | TGTGCCGGGGGTCGGGAGGTCGGTCAGCCCCAGCATTTT | TRBJ1-5 | - | - | TRBV2
CASSVSGGGTDTQYF | TGCGCCAGCAGCGTCTCCGGCGGAGGGACAGATACGCAGTATTTT | TRBJ2-3 | - | - | TRBV5-1
CATCGGDNSPLHF | TGTGCCACTTGCGGGGGCGATAATTCACCCCTCCACTTT | TRBJ1-6 | - | - | TRBV19
CASSVTSGPTYEQYF | TGTGCCAGCAGCGTGACTAGCGGCCCCACCTACGAGCAGTACTTC | TRBJ2-7 | - | TRBD2 | TRBV7-9
CASSQRISSYEQYF | TGTGCCAGTAGTCAGCGTATTAGCTCCTACGAGCAGTACTTC | TRBJ2-7 | - | - | TRBV19
CASSLGLAGGGELFF | TGTGCCAGCAGCTTGGGACTAGCGGGTGGTGGGGAGCTGTTTTTT | TRBJ2-2 | - | TRBD2 | TRBV5-6
CASSETGATYEQYF | TGCGCCAGCAGTGAGACGGGCGCTACCTACGAGCAGTACTTC | TRBJ2-7 | once | - | TRBV10-2
CASSLYSRPEAFF | TGTGCCAGCAGCTTATACAGCAGACCTGAAGCTTTCTTT | TRBJ1-1 | - | - | TRBV7-9
CASSRRQNFPEAFF | TGTGCCAGCAGCCGAAGACAGAACTTCCCTGAAGCTTTCTTT | TRBJ1-1 | - | - | TRBV6-5
CAFPQPRRTGELFF | TGTGCCTTTCCCCAGCCGAGGAGAACCGGGGAGCTGTTTTTT | TRBJ2-2 | - | - | TRBV5-3
CASSLTGTSTDTQYF | TGCGCCAGCAGTCTGACCGGGACTAGCACAGATACGCAGTATTTT | TRBJ2-3 | - | - | TRBV10-1
CASSRDRGYEQYF | TGTGCCAGTAGCCGGGACAGGGGGTACGAGCAGTACTTC | TRBJ2-7 | - | TRBD1 | TRBV19
CASSNPGLGEQYF | TGCGCCAGCAGCAATCCGGGACTAGGAGAGCAGTACTTC | TRBJ2-7 | - | TRBD2 | TRBV4-1
CASSPSGGRQPQHF | TGTGCCAGCTCGCCTTCGGGGGGGAGGCAGCCCCAGCATTTT | TRBJ1-5 | once | - | TRBV18
CASSFGQNQPQHF | TGTGCCAGCAGTTTCGGGCAGAATCAGCCCCAGCATTTT | TRBJ1-5 | once | - | TRBV27
CAISETSRQETQYF | TGTGCCATCAGTGAAACTAGCCGACAAGAGACCCAGTACTTC | TRBJ2-5 | - | - | TRBV10-3
CASSDPPRVGPGNEKLFF | TGTGCCAGCAGTGACCCACCTCGGGTAGGGCCTGGGAATGAAAAACTGTTTTTT | TRBJ1-4 | medium-sized | - | TRBV25-1
CASSGAPGLNSNEQFF | TGTGCCAGCAGTGGTGCTCCGGGACTCAATTCCAATGAGCAGTTCTTC | TRBJ2-1 | - | - | TRBV6-1
CATSRRWDQPQHF | TGTGCCACCAGCAGGCGTTGGGATCAGCCCCAGCATTTT | TRBJ1-5 | - | - | TRBV15
CSVEDGDRNQPQHF | TGCAGCGTTGAAGATGGGGACAGGAATCAGCCCCAGCATTTT | TRBJ1-5 | - | TRBD1 | TRBV29-1
CASSLTGGYEQYF | TGTGCCAGCAGCTTGACAGGGGGCTACGAGCAGTACTTC | TRBJ2-7 | - | TRBD1 | TRBV7-8
CSAGGAVQETQYF | TGCAGCGCAGGGGGGGCAGTCCAAGAGACCCAGTACTTC | TRBJ2-5 | - | - | TRBV29-1
CASSERDREADTQYF | TGTGCCAGCAGTGAACGGGACAGGGAAGCAGATACGCAGTATTTT | TRBJ2-3 | - | TRBD1 | TRBV6-1
CASSEGSGQHYEQYF | TGTGCCAGCAGTGAGGGTTCGGGACAGCACTACGAGCAGTACTTC | TRBJ2-7 | - | TRBD1 | TRBV6-4
CASSPTGYEQYF | TGTGCCAGTTCCCCCACAGGGTACGAGCAGTACTTC | TRBJ2-7 | - | - | TRBV19
CASSPPGHFYNEQFF | TGTGCCAGCTCACCACCGGGGCATTTCTACAATGAGCAGTTCTTC | TRBJ2-1 | - | - | TRBV18
CATSRTSGSTDTQYF | TGTGCCACCAGCAGGACTAGCGGGAGCACAGATACGCAGTATTTT | TRBJ2-3 | - | TRBD2 | TRBV15
CAARGDQSSYEQYF | TGTGCCGCCAGGGGGGACCAGAGCTCCTACGAGCAGTACTTC | TRBJ2-7 | - | - | TRBV10-3
CASRSSGTDTQYF | TGTGCCAGCAGGTCCTCTGGCACAGATACGCAGTATTTT | TRBJ2-3 | - | - | TRBV28
CASSDSNGGTYEQYF | TGTGCCAGCAGTGACTCAAATGGGGGTACCTACGAGCAGTACTTC | TRBJ2-7 | - | - | TRBV25-1
CASSSGGGGIGTEAFF | TGTGCCAGCAGTTCCGGGGGGGGAGGCATTGGAACTGAAGCTTTCTTT | TRBJ1-1 | - | - | TRBV28
CASSFQLGNTIYF | TGTGCCAGCAGCTTTCAGCTCGGAAACACCATATATTTT | TRBJ1-3 | - | - | TRBV5-4